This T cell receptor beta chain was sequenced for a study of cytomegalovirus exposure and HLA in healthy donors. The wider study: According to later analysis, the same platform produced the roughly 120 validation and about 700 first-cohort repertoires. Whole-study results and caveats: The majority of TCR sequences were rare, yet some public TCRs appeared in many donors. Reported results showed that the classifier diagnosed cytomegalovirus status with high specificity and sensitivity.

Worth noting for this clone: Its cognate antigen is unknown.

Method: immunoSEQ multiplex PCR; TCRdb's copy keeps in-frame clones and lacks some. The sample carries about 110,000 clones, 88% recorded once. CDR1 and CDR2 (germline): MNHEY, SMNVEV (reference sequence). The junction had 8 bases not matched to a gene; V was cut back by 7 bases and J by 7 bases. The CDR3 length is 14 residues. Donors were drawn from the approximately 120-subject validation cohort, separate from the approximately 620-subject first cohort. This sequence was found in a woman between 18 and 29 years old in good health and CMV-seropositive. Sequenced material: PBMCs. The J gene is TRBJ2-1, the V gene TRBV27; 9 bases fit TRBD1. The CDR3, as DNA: TGTGCCAGCAACTTGGGACAGGGAAGGAATGAGCAGTTCTTC. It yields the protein CASNLGQGRNEQFF.